Listed below are T cell receptor beta chains from one sample, sequenced in a study of blood T cell repertoires in COVID-19. Generated by immunoSEQ multiplex PCR, the TCRdb table keeps only in-frame clones and is missing some. The sample has about 200,000 clones; around 92% are singletons. The sample consisted of PBMCs or T cells enriched from blood (not recorded which). These receptors were obtained from a woman aged 25 to 39 with acute COVID-19. CDR3s leave out the opening cysteine and the closing phenylalanine or tryptophan.

j_call,v_call,cdr3_length,cdr3_aa
TRBJ2-5,TRBV3-1/TRBV3-2,12,ASSHPLAQETQY
TRBJ1-1,TRBV5-4,12,ASSSRDTNTEAF
TRBJ1-5,TRBV7-2,14,ASSSDRGEGNQPQH
TRBJ1-2,TRBV6-5,14,ASSYSSRDSADGYT
TRBJ1-5,TRBV7-9,15,ASSLGTGDPVGQPQH
TRBJ2-2,TRBV6-5,13,ATGRGTGDTGELF
TRBJ1-1,TRBV2,11,ASSDRGNTEAF
TRBJ1-5,TRBV30,11,ASGTGSYQPQH
TRBJ2-5,TRBV5-1,12,ASNQDRGEETQY
TRBJ1-1,TRBV15,13,ATSTPRGRNTEAF
TRBJ2-2,TRBV5-8,15,ASSLVEGAYSTGELF
TRBJ2-6,TRBV29-1,11,SVGTPGANVLT
TRBJ2-7,TRBV5-1,16,ASSPGIKPIVPSYEQY
TRBJ2-7,TRBV19,12,ASSMSGETYEQY
TRBJ2-7,TRBV5-5,14,ASSLDLAGLRYEQY
TRBJ1-1,TRBV14,12,ASSPTRGNTEAF
TRBJ2-7,TRBV27,11,ASSLGTASKQY
TRBJ2-7,TRBV7-9,11,ASSLAKSYEQY
TRBJ1-2,TRBV7-9,11,ASSLEGHYGYT
TRBJ2-5,TRBV18,14,ASSPPQRGAQETQY
TRBJ1-6,TRBV11-2,16,ASSLPRRRGLLNSPLH
TRBJ1-1,TRBV2,10,ASSDRGLEAF
TRBJ1-2,TRBV6-6,13,ASSYHHRDPYGYT
TRBJ2-3,TRBV5-8,14,ASSLGPGTGEDTQY
TRBJ2-5,TRBV18,12,ASSPLSQRETQY
TRBJ2-5,TRBV7-7,14,ASSSVGQGSRETQY
TRBJ1-2,TRBV7-9,11,ASSSSRVTGYT
TRBJ1-1,TRBV11-2,11,ASSPQQNTEAF